The 13 T cell receptor beta chains below come from one sample, sequenced in a study of blood T cell repertoires in COVID-19. Using immunoSEQ multiplex PCR, the repertoire was profiled, and TCRdb retains in-frame clones only, with some absent. In the table there are 200,000 to 250,000 clones, about 82% of which are singletons. What was sequenced was PBMCs or T cells enriched from blood (not recorded which). The receptor source for this set is a woman between 50 and 59 years old with acute COVID-19.

J is TRBJ2-7 and V is TRBV2, with D maybe TRBD1 (5 bases). With 2 bases removed from V and 6 bases from J, the gap between germline ends came to 11 bases. In germline, CDR1 is SNHLY, CDR2 FYNNEI. CDR3 length: 13 amino acids. The CDR3 here is CASSECRDCEQYF. The CDR3 region has the DNA TGTGCCAGCAGTGAATGCAGGGATTGCGAGCAGTACTTC.

This chain joins TRBV27 and TRBJ2-2, with a tentative D call TRBD1 (6 bases). The CDR3 consists of 15 residues. CDR1 is MNHEY and CDR2 is SMNVEV in the germline V gene (reference sequence). V gave up 4 bases and J gave up 5 bases, with 14 bases separating them. CDR3 sequence reads: CASSYRVPFTGELFF. CDR3 in DNA: TGTGCCAGCAGTTACAGGGTCCCTTTTACCGGGGAGCTGTTTTTT.

J is TRBJ2-1 and V is TRBV7-2, with 9 positions matching TRBD2. This CDR3 is built from 15 residues. V was clipped by 5 bases and J by 0 bases; unmatched bases: 2. Germline CDR1 and CDR2: SGHTA and FQGNSA. This CDR3 is CASSRGGASYNEQFF. CDR3 nucleotides: TGTGCCAGCAGCCGCGGGGGGGCCTCCTACAATGAGCAGTTCTTC.

The chain recombines TRBV5-1 with TRBJ1-6, with a tentative D call TRBD1 (5 bases). Germline values: CDR1 SGHRS, CDR2 YFSETQ. CDR3 length: 17 amino acids. V lost 4 bases and J lost 7, with 21 bases in between. DNA of the CDR3: TGCGCCAGCAGCATCTTCAGCCGGGACTCCGGGAATTCACCCCTCCACTTT. Protein product: CASSIFSRDSGNSPLHF. Based on the CDR3 plus reference TRBV5-1 and TRBJ1-6, the full variable domain is KAGVTQTPRYLIKTRGQQVTLSCSPISGHRSVSWYQQTPGQGLQFLFEYFSETQRNKGNFPGRFSGRQFSNSRSEMNVSTLELGDSALYLCASSIFSRDSGNSPLHFGNGTRLTVT.

This clone was detected many times. The CDR3 region is CASSSSEAKAGGYTF. CDR3 coding DNA: TGTGCCAGCAGCAGTTCCGAAGCCAAGGCAGGCGGCTACACCTTC. The V gene is TRBV28, the J gene TRBJ1-2; no firm D call. CDR1 and CDR2 from the germline V gene are MDHEN and SYDVKM. The CDR3 loop spans 15 amino acids. Trimming cost V 6 bases and J 8 bases, with 22 bases left between them.

This chain connects TRBV6-5 to TRBJ2-7; 8 nucleotides match TRBD1. The J segment lost 6 bases and the V segment lost 4 bases, leaving 5 bases of the junction unmatched. CDR3 length: 13 amino acids. Germline values: CDR1 MNHEY, CDR2 SVGAGI. The CDR3 bases are TGTGCCAGCAGTTGGGGTACAGGGGGCGAGCAGTACTTC. Residues: CASSWGTGGEQYF.

The CDR3 sequence: CSVEGGGGSYNEQFF. CDR3 bases: TGCAGCGTTGAAGGGGGAGGGGGCTCCTACAATGAGCAGTTCTTC. This chain links TRBV29-1 with TRBJ2-1, with a possible D match to TRBD2 (7 bases). This CDR3 spans 15 amino acids. Trimming took 1 base from V and 0 from J, leaving 10 bases between them. Germline-derived CDR1 and CDR2 are SQVTM and ANQGSEA.

This chain links TRBV10-3 with TRBJ2-3; possible D gene TRBD2, 7 bases. CDR1 is ENHRY, CDR2 SYGVKD, per germline. This CDR3 contains 16 residues. Trimming removed 3 bases at V and 0 bases at J, with 13 bases between. CDR3 residues: CAISDGGGTSTDTQYF. For the CDR3, the DNA is TGTGCCATCAGTGATGGCGGGGGCACCAGCACAGATACGCAGTATTTT.

The rearrangement uses TRBV7-2 and TRBJ1-6; tentative D call: TRBD1 (6 bases). The CDR3 consists of 17 residues. The V end lost 1 base, the J end lost 8 bases, and 18 bases lay between the germline ends. CDR1 SGHTA and CDR2 FQGNSA come from the germline V gene. The CDR3 is CASSLDREALGYSPLHF. For the CDR3, the DNA is TGTGCCAGCAGCTTAGACAGGGAAGCCCTGGGATATTCACCCCTCCACTTT.

J is TRBJ2-1 and V is TRBV30; 8 nucleotides line up with TRBD2. The CDR3 totals 15 residues. Germline V CDR1 and CDR2: GTSNPN, SVGIG (reference sequence). With V trimmed by 5 bases and J by 6 bases, 12 bases remained unmatched. CDR3 bases: TGTGCCTGGGTACGGCGGGGGGACCGTCCCAATGAGCAGTTCTTC. Protein sequence: CAWVRRGDRPNEQFF.

In its sample, this clone was seen once. This rearrangement joins TRBV3-1 (or the pseudogene TRBV3-2) to TRBJ2-2; 8 nucleotides match TRBD1. The CDR3 spans 16 residues. CDR1 and CDR2 from the germline V gene are LGHDT and YNNKEL (reference sequence). V lost 0 bases and J lost 2; bases outside the gene matches: 2. CDR3 DNA: TGTGCCAGCAGCCAAGACAGGGGGCGAAACACCGGGGAGCTGTTTTTT. Protein: CASSQDRGRNTGELFF.

The rearrangement joins TRBV19 to TRBJ2-3; tentative D call: TRBD1 (6 bases). CDR1 and CDR2 from the germline V gene are LNHDA and SQIVND (reference sequence). The CDR3 runs to 13 residues. Trimming stripped 8 bases from V and 0 bases from J, with 9 bases between. This CDR3 is CASWDTSTDTQYF. The DNA for the CDR3 is TGTGCCAGTTGGGACACAAGCACAGATACGCAGTATTTT. The whole variable domain, remainder taken from reference TRBV19 and TRBJ2-3, is DGGITQSPKYLFRKEGQNVTLSCEQNLNHDAMYWYRQDPGQGLRLIYYSQIVNDFQKGDIAEGYSVSREKKESFPLTVTSAQKNPTAFYLCASWDTSTDTQYFGPGTRLTVL.

This chain connects TRBV25-1 to TRBJ2-1; D possibly corresponds to TRBD1 (6 bases). V shed 3 bases and J shed 4 bases, with 16 bases lying between them. This CDR3 is 16 amino acids long. In germline, CDR1 is MGHDK, CDR2 SYGVNS. Here the CDR3 reads CASSDPGTRGYNEQFF. DNA of the CDR3: TGTGCCAGCAGTGACCCCGGGACAAGGGGGTACAATGAGCAGTTCTTC.